The entry below gives a single T cell receptor (beta chain) sequence along with its context. Its antigen is not yet known. Per-base qualities were not stored, and no clone one base away is much larger. Libraries were made using the immunoSEQ multiplex PCR assay. The clones in this table, taken by TCRdb from immuneACCESS, are in-frame only. Not every clone is retained; where verified, under half of the shortfall comes from an unresolved V gene, and the cause of the rest is unknown. In all, the sample holds about 120,000 clones, and approximately 93% of those were seen once. Jointly, the top ten make up 6.2% of the sample. This sample stems from a study of T cell changes during pregnancy in multiple sclerosis (dated by TCRdb to the late 2010s). Looking at the study overall: The study examined how the T cell repertoire changed over the course of pregnancy in women with multiple sclerosis.

CDR1 and CDR2 are read off the germline V gene as SNHLY and FYNNEI. V has 6 bases trimmed and J has 3 bases trimmed; junction bases matching no gene number 7. From the cysteine through the phenylalanine, the CDR3 covers 15 amino acids. Only CDR3 DNA is held: 45 bases, read in frame from base 1. Sample: peripheral blood, taken before pregnancy. The clonotype was recovered from a female donor with multiple sclerosis, enrolled in a pregnancy study. The V and J segments used are TRBV2 and TRBJ1-2; 10 bases in the middle match TRBD1. The DNA sequence is TGTGCCAGCAGCGATCTGGACAGGGGGGACTATGGCTACACCTTC. Its translation is CASSDLDRGDYGYTF.